This record looks at one T cell receptor beta chain sequence and its context. This entry belongs to a study of blood T cell repertoires in COVID-19. Overall study context: Samples representing acute and convalescent COVID-19 were sourced from the United States, Italy and Spain. In each case, the material was cDNA or gDNA derived from T cells, B-cell-depleted T cells, or PBMCs.

V lost 2 bases and J 3 bases, leaving 6 bases between the germline ends. CDR3 length: 14 residues. The V gene's germline CDR1 is SGHNT and CDR2 YYREEE (reference sequence). Per the original data handling: Estimates of nucleated cell counts were drawn from the amplification of reference gene primers. Libraries were prepared by immunoSEQ multiplex PCR; TCRdb keeps only in-frame clonotypes and omits some of them. The V and J calls and clone size are taken from that table; D and trimming were inferred from the DNA. The sample includes 150,000 to 180,000 clones, about 90% of them seen just once. The chain employs TRBV5-4 and TRBJ2-6; the D is unclear. What was sequenced was peripheral blood. The TCR sequence derives from a man aged 45 to 65 with acute or convalescent COVID-19. The CDR3: CASSFFIGANVLTF. CDR3 DNA: TGTGCCAGCAGCTTTTTTATTGGGGCCAACGTCCTGACTTTC. The whole variable domain, filled in from reference TRBV5-4 and TRBJ2-6, reads ETGVTQSPTHLIKTRGQQVTLRCSSQSGHNTVSWYQQALGQGPQFIFQYYREEENGRGNFPPRFSGLQFPNYSSELNVNALELDDSALYLCASSFFIGANVLTFGAGSRLTVL.